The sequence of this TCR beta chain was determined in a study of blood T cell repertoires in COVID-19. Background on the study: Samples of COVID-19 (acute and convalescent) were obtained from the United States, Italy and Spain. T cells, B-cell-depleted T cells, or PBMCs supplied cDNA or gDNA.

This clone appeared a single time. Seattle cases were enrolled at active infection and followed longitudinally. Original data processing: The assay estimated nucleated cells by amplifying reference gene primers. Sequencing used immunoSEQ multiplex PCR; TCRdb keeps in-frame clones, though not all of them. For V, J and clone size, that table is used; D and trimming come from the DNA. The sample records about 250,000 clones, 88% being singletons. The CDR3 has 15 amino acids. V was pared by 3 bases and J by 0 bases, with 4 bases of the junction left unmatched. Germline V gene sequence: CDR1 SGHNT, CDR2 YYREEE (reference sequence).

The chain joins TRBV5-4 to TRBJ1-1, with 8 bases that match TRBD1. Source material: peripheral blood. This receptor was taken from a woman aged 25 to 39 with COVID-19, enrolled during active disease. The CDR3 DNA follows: TGTGCCAGCAGCTCAGAGGGACAGGTGAACACTGAAGCTTTCTTT. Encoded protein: CASSSEGQVNTEAFF.